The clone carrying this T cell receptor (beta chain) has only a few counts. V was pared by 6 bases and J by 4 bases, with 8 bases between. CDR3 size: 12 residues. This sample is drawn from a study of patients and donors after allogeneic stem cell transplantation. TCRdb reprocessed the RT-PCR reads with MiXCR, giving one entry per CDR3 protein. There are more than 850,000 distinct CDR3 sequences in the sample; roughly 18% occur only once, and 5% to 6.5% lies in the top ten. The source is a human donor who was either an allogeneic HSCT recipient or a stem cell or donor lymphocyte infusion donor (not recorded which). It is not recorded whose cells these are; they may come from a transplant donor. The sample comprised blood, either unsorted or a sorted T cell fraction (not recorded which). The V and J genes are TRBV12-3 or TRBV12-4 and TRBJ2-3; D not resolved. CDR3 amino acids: CASRYSPDTQYF. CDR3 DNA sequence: TGTGCCAGCAGGTACAGCCCAGATACGCAGTATTTT.